A selection of T cell receptor beta chains follows, all from one sample in a study of T cell clones after liver transplantation. Sequencing was performed with immunoSEQ multiplex PCR; in TCRdb, only in-frame clones are kept and a portion is missing. The table has about 15,000 clones, 80% to 95% seen once; the top ten hold roughly half. Specimen: CD8+ T cells from blood, collected before liver transplant. These receptors originate from a human donor who received a liver transplant. Both conserved end residues are part of each CDR3.

V gene	J gene	CDR3 protein
TRBV7-2	TRBJ2-1	CASSSGGLAGNEQFF
TRBV2	TRBJ2-7	CASSEGTGYYEQYF
TRBV5-4	TRBJ1-2	CASSALDSNYGYTF
TRBV4-1	TRBJ2-3	CASSRPLGAVDTQYF
TRBV7-6	TRBJ2-7	CASSLGTALQYF
TRBV7-6	TRBJ2-1	CASSLGPSSYNEQFF
TRBV19	TRBJ2-7	CASSIELAASYEQYF
TRBV4-3	TRBJ2-2	CASSLSQTGELFF
TRBV5-8	TRBJ2-1	CASIPLLAGDMSYNEQFF
TRBV27	TRBJ2-1	CASSLSPGSSYNEQFF
TRBV30	TRBJ2-7	CAWGTGASYEQYF
TRBV13	TRBJ2-3	CASSATGTSGISTDTQYF
TRBV4-1	TRBJ2-7	CASSQVTSGNDEQYF
TRBV11-2	TRBJ1-3	CASSLAYSQNTIYF
TRBV11-2	TRBJ2-7	CASKVGFSYEQYF
TRBV6-5	TRBJ2-7	CASSSPYSYEQYF
TRBV19	TRBJ1-2	CASSPGSRERAYGYTF
TRBV11-2	TRBJ2-7	CASSPRSGSASYEQYF
TRBV4-3	TRBJ1-1	CASSQDQGNTEAFF
TRBV27	TRBJ2-3	CASSTGLAGVGLTDTQYF
TRBV14	TRBJ2-7	CASSPGDIYYEQYF
TRBV4-1	TRBJ2-5	CASSHPAGGQETQYF
TRBV10-2	TRBJ2-7	CASSSGTSGYEQYF
TRBV28	TRBJ2-7	CASSFPEGRGEQYF
TRBV7-2	TRBJ1-2	CASSLLGQGGRGGYTF
TRBV30	TRBJ1-4	CAWSTRGEGTNEKLFF
TRBV2	TRBJ2-3	CASSEMADTQYF
TRBV4-1	TRBJ2-1	CASSQDHGSFDEQFF
TRBV29-1	TRBJ2-3	CSVPRGTSGRTDTQYF
TRBV5-4	TRBJ2-7	CASSFWTRRGEQYF
TRBV4-1	TRBJ1-1	CASSQAGMTEAFF
TRBV11-2	TRBJ2-3	CASSLVASGGFEGDTQYF
TRBV6-5	TRBJ2-7	CASSYSLAGEFYEQYF
TRBV4-3	TRBJ2-7	CASSQEGLAGESYEQYF
TRBV13	TRBJ2-1	CASSLDHEQFF
TRBV19	TRBJ1-2	CASSEAPSYGYTF
TRBV5-1	TRBJ1-1	CASSSSGGAGTEAFF
TRBV28	TRBJ1-5	CASKKVGGEWGNQPQHF
TRBV30	TRBJ2-1	CAWSVLGGGYNEQFF
TRBV2	TRBJ2-7	CASRGGTHYEQYF
TRBV5-3	TRBJ1-5	CARSSFPSGGAPPNQPQHF
TRBV11-3	TRBJ2-7	CASSGKTGGEQYF
TRBV5-4	TRBJ2-2	CASSLGGGNTGELFF
TRBV7-9	TRBJ2-3	CASSYLLSDTQYF
TRBV2	TRBJ2-1	CASSLLGGGFF
TRBV27	TRBJ1-5	CASSSQGAGNQPQHF
TRBV27	TRBJ2-7	CASTQGYEQYF
TRBV27	TRBJ2-1	CASSREWSQDEQFF
TRBV28	TRBJ2-2	CASSLRGRGELFF
TRBV28	TRBJ2-1	CASSEGRNEQFF
TRBV2	TRBJ2-7	CASRGGRAYEQYF
TRBV2	TRBJ2-1	CASSPDRNEQFF
TRBV27	TRBJ2-7	CASSPGTGDEQYF